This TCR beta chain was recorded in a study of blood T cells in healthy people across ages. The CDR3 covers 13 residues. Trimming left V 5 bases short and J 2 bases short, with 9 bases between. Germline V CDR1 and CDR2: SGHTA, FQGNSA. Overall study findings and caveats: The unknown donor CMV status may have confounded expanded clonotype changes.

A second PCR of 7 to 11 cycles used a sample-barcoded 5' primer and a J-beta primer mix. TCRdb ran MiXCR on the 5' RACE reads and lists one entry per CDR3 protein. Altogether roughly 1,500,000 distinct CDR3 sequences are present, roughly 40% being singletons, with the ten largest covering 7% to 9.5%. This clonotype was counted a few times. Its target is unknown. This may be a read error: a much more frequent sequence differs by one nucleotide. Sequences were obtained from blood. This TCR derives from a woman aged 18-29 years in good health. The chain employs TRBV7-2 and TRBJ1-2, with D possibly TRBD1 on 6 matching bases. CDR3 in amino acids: CASSRDMNYGYTF. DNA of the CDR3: TGTGCCAGCAGCCGGGACATGAACTATGGCTACACCTTC.